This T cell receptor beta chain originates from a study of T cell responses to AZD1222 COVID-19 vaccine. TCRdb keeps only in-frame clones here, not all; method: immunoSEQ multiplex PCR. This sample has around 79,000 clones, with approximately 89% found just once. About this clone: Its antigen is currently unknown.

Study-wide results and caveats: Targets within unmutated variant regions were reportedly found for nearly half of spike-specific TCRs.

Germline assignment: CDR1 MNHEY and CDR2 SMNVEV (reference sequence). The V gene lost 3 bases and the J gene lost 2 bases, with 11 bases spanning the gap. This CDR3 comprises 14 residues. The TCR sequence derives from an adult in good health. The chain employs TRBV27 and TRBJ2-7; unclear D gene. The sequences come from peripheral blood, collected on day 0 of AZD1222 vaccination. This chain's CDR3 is CASSFYGPTYEQYF. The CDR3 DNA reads TGTGCCAGCAGTTTTTACGGACCCACCTACGAGCAGTACTTC.